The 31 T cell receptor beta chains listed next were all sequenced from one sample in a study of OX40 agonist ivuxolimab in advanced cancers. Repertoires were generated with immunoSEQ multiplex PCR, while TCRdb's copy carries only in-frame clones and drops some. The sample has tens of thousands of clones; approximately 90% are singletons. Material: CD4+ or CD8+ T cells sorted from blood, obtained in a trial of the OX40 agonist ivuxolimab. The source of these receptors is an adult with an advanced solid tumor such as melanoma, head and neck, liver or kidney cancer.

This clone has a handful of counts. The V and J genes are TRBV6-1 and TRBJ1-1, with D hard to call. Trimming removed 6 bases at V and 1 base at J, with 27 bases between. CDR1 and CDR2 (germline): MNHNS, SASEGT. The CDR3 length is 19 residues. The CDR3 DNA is TGTGCCAGCAGCGAACTATCCCCCTATTTCCTAGACGCGAACACTGAAGCTTTCTTT. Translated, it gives CASSELSPYFLDANTEAFF.

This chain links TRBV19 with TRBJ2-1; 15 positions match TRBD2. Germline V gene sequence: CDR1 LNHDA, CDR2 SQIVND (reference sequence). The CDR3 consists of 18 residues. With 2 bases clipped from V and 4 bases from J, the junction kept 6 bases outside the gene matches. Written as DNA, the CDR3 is TGTGCCAGTAGTATATGGTCGGGACTAGCGGGAGGATACAATGAGCAGTTCTTC. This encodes CASSIWSGLAGGYNEQFF.

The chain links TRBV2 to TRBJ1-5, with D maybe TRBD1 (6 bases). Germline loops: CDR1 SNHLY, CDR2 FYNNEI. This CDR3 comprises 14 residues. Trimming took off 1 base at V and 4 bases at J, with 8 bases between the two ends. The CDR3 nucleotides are TGTGCCAGCAGTGAAGGGGGGGCAAATCAGCCCCAGCATTTT. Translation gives CASSEGGANQPQHF. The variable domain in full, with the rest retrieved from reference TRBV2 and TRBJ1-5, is EPEVTQTPSHQVTQMGQEVILRCVPISNHLYFYWYRQILGQKVEFLVSFYNNEISEKSEIFDDQFSVERPDGSNFTLKIRSTKLEDSAMYFCASSEGGANQPQHFGDGTRLSIL.

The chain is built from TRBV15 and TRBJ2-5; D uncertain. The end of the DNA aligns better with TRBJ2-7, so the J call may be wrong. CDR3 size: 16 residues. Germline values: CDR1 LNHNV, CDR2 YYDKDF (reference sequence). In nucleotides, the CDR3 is TGTGCCACCAGCAGAGATCCGGACGTAGGGATCCACGAGCAGTACTTC. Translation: CATSRDPDVGIHEQYF.

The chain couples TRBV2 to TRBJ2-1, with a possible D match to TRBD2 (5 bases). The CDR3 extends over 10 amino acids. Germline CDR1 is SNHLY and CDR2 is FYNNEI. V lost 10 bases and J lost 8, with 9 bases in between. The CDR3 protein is CATRRDEQFF. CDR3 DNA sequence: TGTGCCACCCGGCGGGATGAGCAGTTCTTC.

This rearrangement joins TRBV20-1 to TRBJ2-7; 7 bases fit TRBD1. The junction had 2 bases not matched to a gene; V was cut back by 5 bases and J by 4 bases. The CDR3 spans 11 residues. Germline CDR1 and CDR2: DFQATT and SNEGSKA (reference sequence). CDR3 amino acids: CSAEQGYEQYF. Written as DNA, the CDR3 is TGCAGTGCTGAACAGGGGTACGAGCAGTACTTC.

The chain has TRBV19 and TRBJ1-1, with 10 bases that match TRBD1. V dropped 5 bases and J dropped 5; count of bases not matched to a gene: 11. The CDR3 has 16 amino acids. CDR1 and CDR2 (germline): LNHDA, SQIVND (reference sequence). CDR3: CASSSPGTGDWTEAFF. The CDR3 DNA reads TGTGCCAGTAGTTCTCCCGGGACAGGGGATTGGACTGAAGCTTTCTTT.

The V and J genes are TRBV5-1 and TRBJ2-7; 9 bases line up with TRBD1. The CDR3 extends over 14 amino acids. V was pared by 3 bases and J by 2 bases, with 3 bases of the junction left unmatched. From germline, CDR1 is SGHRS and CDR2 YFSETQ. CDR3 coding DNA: TGCGCCAGCAGCTCCCGGGACAGGGCCTACGAGCAGTACTTC. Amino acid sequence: CASSSRDRAYEQYF. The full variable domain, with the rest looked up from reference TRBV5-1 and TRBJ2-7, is KAGVTQTPRYLIKTRGQQVTLSCSPISGHRSVSWYQQTPGQGLQFLFEYFSETQRNKGNFPGRFSGRQFSNSRSEMNVSTLELGDSALYLCASSSRDRAYEQYFGPGTRLTVT.

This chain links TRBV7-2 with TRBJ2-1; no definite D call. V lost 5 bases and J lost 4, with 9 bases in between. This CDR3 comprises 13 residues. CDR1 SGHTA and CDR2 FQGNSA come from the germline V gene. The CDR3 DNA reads TGTGCCAGCAGCCTCTCGCCGTACAATGAGCAGTTCTTC. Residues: CASSLSPYNEQFF.

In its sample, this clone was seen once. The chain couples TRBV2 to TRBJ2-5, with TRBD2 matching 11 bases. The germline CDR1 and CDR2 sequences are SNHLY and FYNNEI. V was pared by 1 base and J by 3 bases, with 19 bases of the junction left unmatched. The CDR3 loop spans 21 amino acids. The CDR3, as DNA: TGTGCCAGCAGTGAAGGTGGGATCAGCATACTAGCGGGAGCCGGTAAAGAGACCCAGTACTTC. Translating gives CASSEGGISILAGAGKETQYF.

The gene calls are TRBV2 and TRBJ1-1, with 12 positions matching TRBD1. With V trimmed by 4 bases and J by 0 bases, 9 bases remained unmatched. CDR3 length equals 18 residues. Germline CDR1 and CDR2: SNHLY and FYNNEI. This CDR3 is CASSGDRGQARLNTEAFF. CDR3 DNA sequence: TGTGCCAGCAGTGGGGACAGGGGGCAAGCTAGACTGAACACTGAAGCTTTCTTT.

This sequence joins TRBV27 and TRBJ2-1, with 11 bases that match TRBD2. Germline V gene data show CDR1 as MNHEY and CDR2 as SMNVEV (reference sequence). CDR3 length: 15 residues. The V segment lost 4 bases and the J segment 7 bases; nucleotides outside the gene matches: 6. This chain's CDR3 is CASSYGTSGWNEQFF. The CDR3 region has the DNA TGTGCCAGCAGTTACGGGACTAGCGGCTGGAATGAGCAGTTCTTC.

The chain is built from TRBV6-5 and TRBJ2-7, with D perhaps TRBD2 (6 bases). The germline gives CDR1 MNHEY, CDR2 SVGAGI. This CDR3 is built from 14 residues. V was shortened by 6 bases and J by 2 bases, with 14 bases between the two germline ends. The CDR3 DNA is TGTGCCAGCAGACCTGGGACTGTAACCTACGAGCAGTACTTC. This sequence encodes CASRPGTVTYEQYF.

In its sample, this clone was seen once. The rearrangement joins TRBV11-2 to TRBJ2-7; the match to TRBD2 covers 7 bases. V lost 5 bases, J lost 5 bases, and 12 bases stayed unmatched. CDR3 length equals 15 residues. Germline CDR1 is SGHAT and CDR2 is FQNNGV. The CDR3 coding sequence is TGTGCCAGCAGCCCTTACCGCCTGGGAGGGAACGAGCAGTACTTC. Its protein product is CASSPYRLGGNEQYF. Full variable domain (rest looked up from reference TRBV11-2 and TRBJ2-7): EAGVAQSPRYKIIEKRQSVAFWCNPISGHATLYWYQQILGQGPKLLIQFQNNGVVDDSQLPKDRFSAERLKGVDSTLKIQPAKLEDSAVYLCASSPYRLGGNEQYFGPGTRLTVT.

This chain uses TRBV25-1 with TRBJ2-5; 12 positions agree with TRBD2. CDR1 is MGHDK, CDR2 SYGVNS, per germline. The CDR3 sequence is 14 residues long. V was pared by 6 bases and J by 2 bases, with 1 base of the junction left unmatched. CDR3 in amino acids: CASRGLAGQETQYF. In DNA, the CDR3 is TGTGCCAGCAGAGGACTAGCGGGACAAGAGACCCAGTACTTC.

The CDR3 DNA is TGTGCCAGCAGCTTAAGGTTCAGGGGGACAGGGTCGAATATGTCCTACAATGAGCAGTTCTTC. Its translation: CASSLRFRGTGSNMSYNEQFF. V gene TRBV13 combines with J gene TRBJ2-1; TRBD1 matches 9 bases. The CDR3 loop spans 21 amino acids. The V gene end was trimmed by 2 bases and the J gene end by 1 base; junction bases not matched to a gene: 18. The germline CDR1 and CDR2 sequences are PRHDT and FYEKMQ (reference sequence).

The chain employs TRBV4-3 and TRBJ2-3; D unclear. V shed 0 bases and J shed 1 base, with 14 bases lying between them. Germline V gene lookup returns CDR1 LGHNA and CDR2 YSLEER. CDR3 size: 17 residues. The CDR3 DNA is TGCGCCAGCAGCCAAGATTTTTCGGGCCTTCGCACAGATACGCAGTATTTT. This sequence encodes CASSQDFSGLRTDTQYF.

DNA of the CDR3: TGTGCCAGCAGCCGCCGGGACGGACAAGAGACCCAGTACTTC. Protein sequence: CASSRRDGQETQYF. The chain links TRBV11-3 to TRBJ2-5, with D perhaps being TRBD1 or TRBD2 (5 bases each). This CDR3 is 14 amino acids long. Trimming pared 5 bases from V and 2 bases from J, leaving 12 bases between. In germline, CDR1 is SGHNT, CDR2 YENEEA.

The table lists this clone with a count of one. As DNA, the CDR3 is TGTGCCAGCAGTTTCTCACCTCAGGGGTACGAGCAGTACTTC. It codes for CASSFSPQGYEQYF. The chain couples TRBV27 to TRBJ2-7; TRBD1 might be the D (6 bases). Germline V CDR1 and CDR2: MNHEY, SMNVEV (reference sequence). V dropped 3 bases and J dropped 4 bases, with 13 bases sitting between them. This CDR3 region has 14 residues.

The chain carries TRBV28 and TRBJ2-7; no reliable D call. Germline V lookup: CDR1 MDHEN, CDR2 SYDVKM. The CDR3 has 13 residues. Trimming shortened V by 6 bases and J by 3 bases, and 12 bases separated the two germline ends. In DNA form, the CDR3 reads TGTGCCAGCAGGAAGGACGGTATCTACGAGCAGTACTTC. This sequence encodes CASRKDGIYEQYF.

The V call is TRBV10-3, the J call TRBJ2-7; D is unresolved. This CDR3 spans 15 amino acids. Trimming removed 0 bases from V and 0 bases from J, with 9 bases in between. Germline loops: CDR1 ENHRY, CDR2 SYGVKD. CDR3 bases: TGTGCCATCAGTGAGTCAGACTTTACCTCCTACGAGCAGTACTTC. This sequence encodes CAISESDFTSYEQYF.

Here the CDR3 DNA reads TGTGCCAGCAGTAAACAGGGGAGGCCCTACGAGCAGTACTTC. Its translation: CASSKQGRPYEQYF. This chain links TRBV14 with TRBJ2-7, with D perhaps matching TRBD1 (7 bases). Germline V CDR1 and CDR2: SGHDN, FVKESK. V was shortened by 6 bases and J by 2 bases, with 14 bases between the two germline ends. CDR3 length: 14 residues.

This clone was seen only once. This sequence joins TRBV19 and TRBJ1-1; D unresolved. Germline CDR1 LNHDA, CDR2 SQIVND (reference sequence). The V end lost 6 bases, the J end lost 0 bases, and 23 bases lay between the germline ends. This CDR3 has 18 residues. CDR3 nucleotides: TGTGCCAGTAGGATACCAACACAACGGGGAGAACTGAACACTGAAGCTTTCTTT. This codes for CASRIPTQRGELNTEAFF. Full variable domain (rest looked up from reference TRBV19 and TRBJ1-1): DGGITQSPKYLFRKEGQNVTLSCEQNLNHDAMYWYRQDPGQGLRLIYYSQIVNDFQKGDIAEGYSVSREKKESFPLTVTSAQKNPTAFYLCASRIPTQRGELNTEAFFGQGTRLTVV.

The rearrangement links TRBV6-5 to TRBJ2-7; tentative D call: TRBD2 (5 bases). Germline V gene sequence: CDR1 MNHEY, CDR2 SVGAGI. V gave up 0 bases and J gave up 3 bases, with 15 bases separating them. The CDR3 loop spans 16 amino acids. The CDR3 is CASSYSRLASVYEQYF. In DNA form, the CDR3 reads TGTGCCAGCAGTTACTCGCGGCTAGCTTCTGTCTACGAGCAGTACTTC.

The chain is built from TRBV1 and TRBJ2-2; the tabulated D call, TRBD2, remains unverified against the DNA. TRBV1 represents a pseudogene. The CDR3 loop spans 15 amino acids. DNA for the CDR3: TGCACCAGCAGCCAGGAACCCCGGCGGATCGGGGAGCTGTTTTTT. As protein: CTSSQEPRRIGELFF.

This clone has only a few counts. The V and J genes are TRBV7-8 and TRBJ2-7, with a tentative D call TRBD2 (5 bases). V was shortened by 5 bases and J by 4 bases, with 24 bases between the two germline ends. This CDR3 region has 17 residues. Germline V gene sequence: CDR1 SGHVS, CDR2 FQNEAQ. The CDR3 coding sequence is TGTGCCAGCAGCCCCCCCCCGGGAATCCCCATTTCTTACGAGCAGTACTTC. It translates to CASSPPPGIPISYEQYF. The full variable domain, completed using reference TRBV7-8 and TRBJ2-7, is GAGVSQSPRYKVAKRGQDVALRCDPISGHVSLFWYQQALGQGPEFLTYFQNEAQLDKSGLPSDRFFAERPEGSVSTLKIQRTQQEDSAVYLCASSPPPGIPISYEQYFGPGTRLTVT.

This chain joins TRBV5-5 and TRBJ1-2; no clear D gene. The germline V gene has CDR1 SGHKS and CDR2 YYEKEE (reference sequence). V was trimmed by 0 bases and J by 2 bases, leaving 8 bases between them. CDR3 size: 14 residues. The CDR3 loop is CASSLEVGNYGYTF. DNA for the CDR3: TGTGCCAGCAGCTTGGAAGTGGGGAACTATGGCTACACCTTC.

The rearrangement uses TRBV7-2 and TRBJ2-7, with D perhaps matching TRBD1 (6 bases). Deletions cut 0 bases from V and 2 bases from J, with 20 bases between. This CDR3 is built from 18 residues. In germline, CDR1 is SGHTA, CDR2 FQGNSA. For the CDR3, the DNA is TGTGCCAGCAGCTTAGCACTTTACGGGACAATCTTCGCCTACGAGCAGTACTTC. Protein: CASSLALYGTIFAYEQYF.

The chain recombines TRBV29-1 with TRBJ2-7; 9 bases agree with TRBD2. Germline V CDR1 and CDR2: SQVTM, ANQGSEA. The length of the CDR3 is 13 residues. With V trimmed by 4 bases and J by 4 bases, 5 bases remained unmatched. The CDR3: CSVATSGQYEQYF. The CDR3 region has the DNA TGCAGCGTTGCTACTAGCGGGCAGTACGAGCAGTACTTC.

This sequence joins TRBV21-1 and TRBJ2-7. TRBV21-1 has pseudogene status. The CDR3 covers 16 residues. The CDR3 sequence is CASSKGWRHSSYEQYF. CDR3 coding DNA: TGTGCCAGCAGCAAAGGTTGGCGGCACAGCTCCTACGAGCAGTACTTC.

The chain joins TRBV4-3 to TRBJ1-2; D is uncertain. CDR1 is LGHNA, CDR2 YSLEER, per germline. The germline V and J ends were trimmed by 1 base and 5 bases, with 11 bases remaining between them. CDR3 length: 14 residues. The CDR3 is CASSQGTFRYGYTF. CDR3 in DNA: TGCGCCAGCAGCCAAGGGACCTTTAGGTATGGCTACACCTTC.